One TCR beta chain is described in this entry. This entry is derived from a study of cytomegalovirus exposure and HLA in healthy donors. Sequencing was performed with immunoSEQ multiplex PCR; in TCRdb, only in-frame clones are kept and a portion is missing. The table records 170,000 or so clones, approximately 84% of them present only once. This sequence originates from a woman younger than 35 in good health and CMV-seropositive. The material sequenced was PBMCs.

CDR3 amino acids: CASTGGIGYTF. The CDR3 region has the DNA TGTGCCAGCACTGGGGGCATAGGGTACACCTTC. The chain employs TRBV6-5 and TRBJ1-2; D perhaps matches TRBD1 (6 bases). Trimming took off 7 bases at V and 11 bases at J, with 14 bases between the two ends. The CDR3 has 11 amino acids. The germline CDR1 and CDR2 sequences are MNHEY and SVGAGI.